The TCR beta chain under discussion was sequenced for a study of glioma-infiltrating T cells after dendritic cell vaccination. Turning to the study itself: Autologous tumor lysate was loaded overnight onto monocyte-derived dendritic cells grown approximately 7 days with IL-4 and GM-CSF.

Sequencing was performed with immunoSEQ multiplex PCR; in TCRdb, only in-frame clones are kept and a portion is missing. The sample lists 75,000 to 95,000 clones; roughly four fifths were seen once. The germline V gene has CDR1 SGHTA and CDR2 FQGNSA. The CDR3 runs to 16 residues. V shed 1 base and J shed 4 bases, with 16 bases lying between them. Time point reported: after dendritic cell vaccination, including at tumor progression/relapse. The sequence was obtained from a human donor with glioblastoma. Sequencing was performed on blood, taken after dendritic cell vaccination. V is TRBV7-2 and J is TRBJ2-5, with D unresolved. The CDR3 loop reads CASSLGVAGRGETQYF. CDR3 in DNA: TGTGCCAGCAGCTTAGGGGTGGCCGGAAGAGGAGAGACCCAGTACTTC.